This T cell receptor (beta chain) stems from a study of T cells in localized non-small cell lung cancer. V was pared by 0 bases and J by 4 bases, with 10 bases between. Germline CDR1 and CDR2: MNHEY and SVGAGI. The CDR3 covers 14 residues. Some clones are missing from TCRdb's copy, which holds only in-frame ones; the method was immunoSEQ multiplex PCR. This table holds tens of thousands of clones, under 85% found once. The J gene is TRBJ2-7, the V gene TRBV6-5; possibly TRBD1 for D (5 bases). The receptor was derived from a male donor at least 60 years old with stage II squamous cell lung carcinoma. Sample: peripheral blood, taken before any cancer treatment. The CDR3: CASSYSRTWYEQYF. DNA of the CDR3: TGTGCCAGCAGTTACTCCCGGACATGGTACGAGCAGTACTTC.